The 5 T cell receptor beta chains given below trace back to one sample, sequenced in a study of T cells in Graves' hyperthyroidism and ophthalmopathy. RNA transcripts gave rise to amplified TCR beta CDR3 regions. The TCR CDR3 first-round RT-PCR relied on the HTBI primer set. TCRdb passed the multiplex PCR reads through MiXCR, listing each CDR3 protein once. The profile shows about half a million distinct CDR3 sequences, around 22% of them singletons. The sample comprised blood. Receptors were obtained from a woman younger than 45 with Graves' ophthalmopathy.

This clonotype showed up just once. The V call is TRBV5-1, the J call TRBJ2-5, with TRBD2 identical over 8 bases. The CDR3 covers 14 residues. CDR1 SGHRS and CDR2 YFSETQ come from the germline V gene. With V trimmed by 6 bases and J by 5 bases, 9 bases remained unmatched. In nucleotides, the CDR3 is TGCGCCAGCAAGGCCAGCGGGGGATTGGAGACCCAGTACTTC. Encoded protein: CASKASGGLETQYF.

This clonotype was observed at least ten times. The V and J genes are TRBV6-1 and TRBJ2-7, with TRBD2 as a possible D gene (5 bases). Trimming left V 2 bases short and J 4 bases short, with 6 bases between. Germline CDR1 and CDR2: MNHNS and SASEGT. The CDR3 covers 12 residues. The CDR3 reads CASSEPGYEQYF. The CDR3 DNA reads TGTGCCAGCAGTGAACCGGGGTACGAGCAGTACTTC.

This clonotype was counted between two and nine times. The rearrangement joins TRBV4-1 to TRBJ2-5; a weak D match, TRBD1 (7 bases). V shed 0 bases and J shed 7 bases, with 12 bases lying between them. The CDR3 runs 14 residues. Germline CDR1 is MGHRA and CDR2 is YSYEKL. CDR3 sequence (DNA): TGCGCCAGCAGCCAAGATGCAGGGGGGCGGACCCAGTACTTC. Translation gives CASSQDAGGRTQYF.

V and J are TRBV20-1 and TRBJ2-7; TRBD2 matches 8 bases. V shed 1 base and J 6 bases; nucleotides not matched to a gene: 8. Germline loops: CDR1 DFQATT, CDR2 SNEGSKA (reference sequence). The CDR3 contains 14 residues. CDR3 region: CSARVVAGRSEQYF. The CDR3 region has the DNA TGCAGTGCTAGAGTGGTAGCGGGGCGGAGCGAGCAGTACTTC.

The sample holds many counts of this clonotype. The chain has TRBV6-5 and TRBJ1-1; no reliable D call. The CDR3 runs to 13 residues. Germline V gene data show CDR1 as MNHEY and CDR2 as SVGAGI. Between the trimmed V and J ends, which lost 1 base and 2 bases, there was a span of 5 bases. The CDR3 loop reads CASSYWVNTEAFF. The CDR3 coding sequence is TGTGCCAGCAGTTACTGGGTAAACACTGAAGCTTTCTTT.